This T cell receptor beta chain was observed in a study of blood T cell repertoires in COVID-19 (dated by TCRdb to 2018 to 2020). About the study as a whole: Collaborator samples came from the United States, Italy and Spain and covered acute and convalescent phases of COVID-19. The repertoires were released in a freely available public database intended as a resource for research on the immune response to SARS-CoV-2. The samples were drawn from the first 160 participants of the ongoing ImmuneRACE study and from some 1,300 subjects provided by 6 global collaborators. Sample metadata almost always included a de-identified subject ID, COVID-19 status, age in years and sex. The dataset comprised deeply sampled blood TCRbeta repertoires from subjects exposed to, actively infected with, or recovered from COVID-19. The material from the prospective study consisted of cDNA or gDNA derived from T cells, B-cell-depleted T cells, or PBMCs. HLA class I and class II types, where available, came from metadata supplied by the sample provider rather than from assay-based typing.

Each collaborating institution followed its own protocols to collect whole blood in K2EDTA tubes. For TCRbeta analysis, collaborators shipped samples in one of three forms: frozen whole blood, isolated PBMCs, or DNA extracted from either of those sample types. General conclusions and limits of the study: The amount of clinical and demographic metadata varied by source and participant and was provided uncurated.

Note on this clone: The specificity of this receptor is unknown. No base-level quality is on record; no much larger clone is a single base apart.

TCRbeta CDR3 regions were amplified from genomic DNA using the immunoSEQ Assay, a bias-controlled multiplex PCR. From the authors' description of their analysis: The number of nucleated cells in each sample was estimated by amplification of reference gene primers within the assay. To quantify the absolute abundance of each unique TCRbeta CDR3 rearrangement, sequence reads were collapsed and filtered. For each sample, productive Simpson clonality was calculated as the square root of Simpson's diversity index over productive rearrangements. TCRdb mirrors the immuneACCESS table, restricted to in-frame sequences. Some clones are absent from its copies; in checked studies, under half trace to an unresolved V gene, and the reason for the others is unknown. From that table come the V and J calls and clone size; the DNA was used to work out D and trimming. The sample data list 220,000 or so clones, and almost 85% of these were observed just once. In total, the top ten clones hold under 2% of the sample.

From the cysteine through the phenylalanine, the CDR3 covers 15 amino acids. Just CDR3 DNA is preserved here, 45 bases in frame from base 1. V is trimmed back by 6 bases and J by 4 bases, and the junction contains 5 bases that no gene match accounts for. The germline V gene supplies CDR1 MNHEY and CDR2 SVGEGT. This receptor was identified in a woman at least 80 years old with acute or convalescent COVID-19. The sequence is built from TRBV6-2 or TRBV6-3 and TRBJ2-7, and 14 junctional nucleotides match TRBD2. The sequenced sample was peripheral blood. The bases read TGTGCCAGCAGCCGGACTAGCGGGAGGTTGTACGAGCAGTACTTC. It translates as CASSRTSGRLYEQYF.